Sequencing of this T cell receptor beta chain was carried out in a study of blood T cell repertoires in COVID-19. This clone was detected only once. Clones were sequenced by immunoSEQ multiplex PCR, and TCRdb holds only the in-frame ones, with some missing. Counted here are 200,000 to 300,000 clones, more than 75% occurring once; the ten biggest clones make up around 5%. Germline lookup yields CDR1 SNHLY and CDR2 FYNNEI. The CDR3 runs 16 residues. The V and J ends lost 3 bases and 6 bases respectively, with 18 bases between them. This chain links TRBV2 with TRBJ1-5; perhaps TRBD1 as D (6 bases). Specimen: peripheral blood. This clonotype originated in a woman in her sixties with COVID-19, enrolled during active disease. CDR3: CASSDGARGQLQPQHF. The CDR3 DNA follows: TGTGCCAGCAGTGATGGGGCCAGAGGACAGCTTCAGCCCCAGCATTTT.